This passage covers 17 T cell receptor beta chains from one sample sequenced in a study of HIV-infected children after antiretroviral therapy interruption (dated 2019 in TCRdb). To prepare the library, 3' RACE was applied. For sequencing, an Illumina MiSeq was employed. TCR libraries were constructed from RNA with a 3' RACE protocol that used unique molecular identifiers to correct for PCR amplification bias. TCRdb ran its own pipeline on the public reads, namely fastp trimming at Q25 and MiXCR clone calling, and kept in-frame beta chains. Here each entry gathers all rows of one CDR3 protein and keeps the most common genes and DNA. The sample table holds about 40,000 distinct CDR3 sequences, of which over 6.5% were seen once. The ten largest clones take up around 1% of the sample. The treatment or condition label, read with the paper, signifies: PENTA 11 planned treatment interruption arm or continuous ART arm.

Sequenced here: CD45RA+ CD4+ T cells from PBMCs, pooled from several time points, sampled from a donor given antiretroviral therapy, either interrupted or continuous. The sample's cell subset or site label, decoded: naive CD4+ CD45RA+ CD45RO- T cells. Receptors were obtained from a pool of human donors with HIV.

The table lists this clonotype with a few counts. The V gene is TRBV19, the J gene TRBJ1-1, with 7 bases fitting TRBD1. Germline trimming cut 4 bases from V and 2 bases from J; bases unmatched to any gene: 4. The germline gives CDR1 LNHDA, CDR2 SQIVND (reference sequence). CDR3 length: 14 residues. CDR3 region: CASSKGQTNTEAFF. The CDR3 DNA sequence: TGTGCCAGTAGTAAGGGACAGACAAACACTGAAGCTTTCTTT.

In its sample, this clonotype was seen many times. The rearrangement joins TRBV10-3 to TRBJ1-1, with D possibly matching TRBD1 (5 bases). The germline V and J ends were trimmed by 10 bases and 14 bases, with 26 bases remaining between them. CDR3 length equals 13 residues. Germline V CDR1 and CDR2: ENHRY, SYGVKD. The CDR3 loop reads CASGGGRNTEVFF. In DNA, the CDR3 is TGTGCCAGCGGTGGGGGACGGAACACAGAAGTCTTCTTT.

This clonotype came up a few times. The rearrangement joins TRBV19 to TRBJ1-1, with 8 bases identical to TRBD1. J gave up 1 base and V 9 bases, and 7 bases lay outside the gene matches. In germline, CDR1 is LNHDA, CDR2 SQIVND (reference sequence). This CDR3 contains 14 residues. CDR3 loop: CASKDRDRNTEAFF. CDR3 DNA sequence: TGTGCCAGCAAGGACAGGGATCGGAACACTGAAGCTTTCTTT.

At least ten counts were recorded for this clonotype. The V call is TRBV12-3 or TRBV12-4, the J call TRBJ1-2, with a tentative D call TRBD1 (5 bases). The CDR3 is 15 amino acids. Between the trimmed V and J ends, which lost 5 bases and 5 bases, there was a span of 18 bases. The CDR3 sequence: CASSIPSGGIYGYTF. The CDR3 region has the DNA TGTGCCAGCAGTATACCATCGGGGGGAATATATGGCTACACCTTC.

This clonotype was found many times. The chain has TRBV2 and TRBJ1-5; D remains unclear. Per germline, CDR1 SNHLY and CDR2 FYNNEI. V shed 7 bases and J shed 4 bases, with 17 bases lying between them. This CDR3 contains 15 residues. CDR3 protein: CASTRAPEHNQPQHF. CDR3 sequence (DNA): TGTGCCAGCACGCGAGCTCCTGAGCATAATCAGCCCCAGCATTTT. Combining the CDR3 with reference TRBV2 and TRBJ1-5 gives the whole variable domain EPEVTQTPSHQVTQMGQEVILRCVPISNHLYFYWYRQILGQKVEFLVSFYNNEISEKSEIFDDQFSVERPDGSNFTLKIRSTKLEDSAMYFCASTRAPEHNQPQHFGDGTRLSIL.

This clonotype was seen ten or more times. The CDR3 nucleotides are TGTGCCAGCAGCTTAGCTGGGGGACCCTACAATGAGCAGTTCTTC. It translates to CASSLAGGPYNEQFF. The V and J genes are TRBV7-2 and TRBJ2-1; either TRBD1 or TRBD2 may supply D (5 bases each). The V end lost 0 bases, the J end lost 2 bases, and 8 bases lay between the germline ends. The CDR3 has 15 amino acids. Germline CDR1 reads SGHTA; CDR2 reads FQGNSA.

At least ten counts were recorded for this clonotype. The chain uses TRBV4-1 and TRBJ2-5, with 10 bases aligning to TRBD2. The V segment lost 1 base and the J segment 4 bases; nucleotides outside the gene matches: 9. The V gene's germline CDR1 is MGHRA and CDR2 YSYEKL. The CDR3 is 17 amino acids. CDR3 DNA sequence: TGCGCCAGCAGCCAAGTCTTTAGGGCTAGCGGGAGAGAGACCCAGTACTTC. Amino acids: CASSQVFRASGRETQYF.

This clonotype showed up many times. In nucleotides, the CDR3 is TGTGCCAGCATCAACCGAAGGACAGGGGGCACCGGGGAGCTGTTTTTT. It encodes CASINRRTGGTGELFF. V is TRBV6-2 or TRBV6-3 and J is TRBJ2-2; 10 bases are shared with TRBD1. The CDR3 runs to 16 residues. The V segment lost 7 bases and the J segment 4 bases; nucleotides outside the gene matches: 9. Germline CDR1 reads MNHEY; CDR2 reads SVGEGT.

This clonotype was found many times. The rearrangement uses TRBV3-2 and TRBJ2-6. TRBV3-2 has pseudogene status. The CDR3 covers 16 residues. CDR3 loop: CASSLFQSSGANVLTF. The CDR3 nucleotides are TGTGCCAGCAGCCTTTTTCAGTCCTCTGGGGCCAACGTCCTGACTTTC.

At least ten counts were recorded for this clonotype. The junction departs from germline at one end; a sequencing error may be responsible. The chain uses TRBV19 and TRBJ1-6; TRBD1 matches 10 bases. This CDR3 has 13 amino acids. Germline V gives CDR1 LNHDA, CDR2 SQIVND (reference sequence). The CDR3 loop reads CARDRGNNSPLYF. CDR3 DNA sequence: TGTGCCAGGGACAGGGGGAATAATTCGCCCCTCTACTTT. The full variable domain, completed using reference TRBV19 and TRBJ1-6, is DGGITQSPKYLFRKEGQNVTLSCEQNLNHDAMYWYRQDPGQGLRLIYYSQIVNDFQKGDIAEGYSVSREKKESFPLTVTSAQKNPTAFYLCARDRGNNSPLYFGNGTRLTVT.

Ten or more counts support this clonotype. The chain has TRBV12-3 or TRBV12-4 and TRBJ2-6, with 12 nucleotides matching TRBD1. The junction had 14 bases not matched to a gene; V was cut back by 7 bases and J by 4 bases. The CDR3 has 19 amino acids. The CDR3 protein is CASKIRDRGLKRGANVLTF. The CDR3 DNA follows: TGTGCCAGCAAGATCCGGGACAGGGGGCTTAAACGCGGGGCCAACGTCCTGACTTTC.

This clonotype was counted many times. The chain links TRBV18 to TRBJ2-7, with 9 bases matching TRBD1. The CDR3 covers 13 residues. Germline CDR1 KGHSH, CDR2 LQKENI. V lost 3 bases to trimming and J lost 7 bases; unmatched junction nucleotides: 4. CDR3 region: CASSPGTGREQYF. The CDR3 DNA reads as TGTGCCAGCTCACCCGGGACAGGGCGTGAGCAGTACTTC.

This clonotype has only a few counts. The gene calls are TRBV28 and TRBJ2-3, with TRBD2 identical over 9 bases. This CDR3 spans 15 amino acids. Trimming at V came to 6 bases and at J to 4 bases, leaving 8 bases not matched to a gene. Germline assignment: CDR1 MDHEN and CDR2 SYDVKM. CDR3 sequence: CASSAEAGGADTQYF. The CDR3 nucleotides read TGTGCCAGCAGCGCAGAAGCGGGGGGCGCAGATACGCAGTATTTT.

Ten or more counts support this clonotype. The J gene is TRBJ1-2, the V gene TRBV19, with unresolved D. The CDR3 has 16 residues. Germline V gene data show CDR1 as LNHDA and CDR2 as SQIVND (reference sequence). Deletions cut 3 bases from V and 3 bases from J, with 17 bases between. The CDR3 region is CASSIIFQEEDYGYTF. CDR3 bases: TGTGCCAGTAGTATTATATTCCAGGAAGAGGACTATGGCTACACCTTC.

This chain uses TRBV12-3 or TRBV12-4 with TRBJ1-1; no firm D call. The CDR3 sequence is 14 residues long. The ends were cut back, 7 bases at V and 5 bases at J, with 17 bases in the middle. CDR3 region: CASTLGLSFTEAFF. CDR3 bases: TGTGCCAGCACCCTCGGACTAAGTTTTACTGAAGCTTTCTTT.

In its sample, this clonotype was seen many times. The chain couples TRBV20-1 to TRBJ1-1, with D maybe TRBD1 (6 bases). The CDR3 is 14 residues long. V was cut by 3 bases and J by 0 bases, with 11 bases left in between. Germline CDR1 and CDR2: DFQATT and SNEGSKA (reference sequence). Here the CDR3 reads CSASRGHLNTEAFF. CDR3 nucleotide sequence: TGCAGTGCTAGCAGGGGACACCTGAACACTGAAGCTTTCTTT.

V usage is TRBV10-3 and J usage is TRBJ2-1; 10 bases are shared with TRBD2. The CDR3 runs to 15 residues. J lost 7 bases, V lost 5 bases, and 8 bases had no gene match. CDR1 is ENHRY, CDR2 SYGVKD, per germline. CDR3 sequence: CAISPGLAERNEQFF. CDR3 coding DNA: TGTGCCATCAGTCCCGGACTAGCGGAGAGAAATGAGCAGTTCTTC.